This record covers a single T cell receptor (beta chain). Its binding antigen is unknown. Qualities for individual bases were not recorded, and no much larger clone is one base off. This sample stems from a study of blood T cell repertoires in COVID-19 (dated by TCRdb to 2020 to 2022). In terms of the full investigation: Samples covering the acute and convalescent phases of COVID-19 were provided by collaborators in the United States, Italy and Spain. The repertoires were released in a freely available public database meant as a resource for research on the immune response to SARS-CoV-2. The samples were drawn from two sources: the first 160 participants of the ongoing ImmuneRACE study, and fewer than 1,500 subjects contributed by 6 global collaborators. Subjects who had been exposed to COVID-19, were actively infected with it, or had recovered from it provided the deeply sampled blood TCRbeta repertoires that made up the dataset. The sample metadata nearly always contained a de-identified subject ID, COVID-19 status, age in years and sex. The material from the prospective study consisted of cDNA or gDNA derived from T cells, B-cell-depleted T cells, or PBMCs. Where HLA class I and class II types were available, the types were taken from metadata supplied by the sample provider, not from assay-based typing. The study at large found these results: The amount of clinical and demographic metadata varied by source and participant and was provided uncurated.

TCRbeta CDR3 regions were amplified from genomic DNA using the immunoSEQ Assay, a bias-controlled multiplex PCR. In the source study's methods: Within the assay, amplification of reference gene primers was used to estimate how many nucleated cells each sample contained. Sequence reads were collapsed and filtered to measure the absolute abundance of every unique TCRbeta CDR3 rearrangement. For each sample, productive Simpson clonality was calculated as the square root of Simpson's diversity index over productive rearrangements. The table comes from immuneACCESS by way of TCRdb, which keeps in-frame sequences with V and J called. Part of the clones is missing from these tables; in studies checked, under half for an unresolved V gene and the rest for unknown reasons. V and J calls and clone size come straight from that table; D and trimming were deduced from the DNA. The sample table holds around 130,000 clones, of which about 86% were seen once. More than 2% of the sample goes to the ten largest clones.

Between the V and J ends, shortened by 12 bases and 0 bases respectively, the junction contains 8 bases. The cysteine opens and the phenylalanine closes a CDR3 of 12 amino acids. Only the CDR3 DNA stays, 36 bases, in frame from base 1. CDR1 and CDR2 were assigned from the germline V gene as KGHDR and SFDVKD. In the prospective study, participants were 18 to 89 years old, resided in around 25 geographic areas of the United States, and were enrolled through a virtual design. To assign participants to cohorts, the prospective study relied on clinical history that participants themselves reported in a screening survey and a study questionnaire. In the prospective study, whole blood, serum and a nasopharyngeal or oropharyngeal swab were collected from each participant by mobile phlebotomists. Prospective study participants could optionally give additional blood draws and questionnaires over an approximately two-month period. Prospective study blood samples were shipped either frozen or at room temperature before DNA extraction.

Sequences were obtained from PBMCs or T cells enriched from blood (not recorded which). The V and J genes are TRBV24-1 and TRBJ2-1; a weak D assignment points to TRBD2 (6 bases agree). This TCR was recovered from a man aged 35-49 years with acute COVID-19. The nucleotides are TGTGCCTCCGGGAGCTCCTACAATGAGCAGTTCTTC. This gives the protein CASGSSYNEQFF.